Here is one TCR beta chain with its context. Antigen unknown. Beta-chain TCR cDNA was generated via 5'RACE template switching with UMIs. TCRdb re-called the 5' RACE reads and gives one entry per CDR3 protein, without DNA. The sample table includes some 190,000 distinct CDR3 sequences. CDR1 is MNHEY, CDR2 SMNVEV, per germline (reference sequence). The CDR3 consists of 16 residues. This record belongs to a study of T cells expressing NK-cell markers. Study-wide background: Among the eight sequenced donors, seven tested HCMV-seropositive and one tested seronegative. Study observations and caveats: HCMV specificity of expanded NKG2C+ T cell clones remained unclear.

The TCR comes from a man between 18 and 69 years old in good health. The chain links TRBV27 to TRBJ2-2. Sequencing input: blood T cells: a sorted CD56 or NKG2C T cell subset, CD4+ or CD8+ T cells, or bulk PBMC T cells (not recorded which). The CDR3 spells CASSLIGPINTGELFF.